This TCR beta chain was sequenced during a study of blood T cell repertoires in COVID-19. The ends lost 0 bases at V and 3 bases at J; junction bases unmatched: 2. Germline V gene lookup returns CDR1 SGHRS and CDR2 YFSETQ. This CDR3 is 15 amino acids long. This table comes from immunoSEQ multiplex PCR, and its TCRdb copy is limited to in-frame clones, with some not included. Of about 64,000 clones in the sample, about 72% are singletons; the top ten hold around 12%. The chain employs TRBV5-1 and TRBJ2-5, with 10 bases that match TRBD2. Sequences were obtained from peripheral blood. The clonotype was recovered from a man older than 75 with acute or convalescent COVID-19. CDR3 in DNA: TGCGCCAGCAGCTTGGGGACTAGCGGAAAAGAGACCCAGTACTTC. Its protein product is CASSLGTSGKETQYF.